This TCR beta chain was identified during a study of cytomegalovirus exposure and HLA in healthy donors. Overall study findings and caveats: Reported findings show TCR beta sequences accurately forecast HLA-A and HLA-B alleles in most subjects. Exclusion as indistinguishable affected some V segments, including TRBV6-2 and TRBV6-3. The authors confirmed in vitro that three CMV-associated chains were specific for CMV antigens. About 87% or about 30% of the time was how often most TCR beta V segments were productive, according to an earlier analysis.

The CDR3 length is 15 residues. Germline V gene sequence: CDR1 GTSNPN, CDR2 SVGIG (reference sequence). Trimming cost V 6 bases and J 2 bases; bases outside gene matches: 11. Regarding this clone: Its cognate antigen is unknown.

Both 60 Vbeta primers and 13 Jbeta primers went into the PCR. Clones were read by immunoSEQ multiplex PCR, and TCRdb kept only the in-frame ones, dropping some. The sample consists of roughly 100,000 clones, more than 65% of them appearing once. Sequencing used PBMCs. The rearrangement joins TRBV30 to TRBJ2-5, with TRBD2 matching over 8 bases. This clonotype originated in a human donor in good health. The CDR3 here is CACYSLRGAQETQYF. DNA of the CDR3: TGTGCCTGCTACTCCTTGCGGGGGGCACAAGAGACCCAGTACTTC. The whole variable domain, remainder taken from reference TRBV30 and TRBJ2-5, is SQTIHQWPATLVQPVGSPLSLECTVEGTSNPNLYWYRQAAGRGLQLLFYSVGIGQISSEVPQNLSASRPQDRQFILSSKKLLLSDSGFYLCACYSLRGAQETQYFGPGTRLLVL.